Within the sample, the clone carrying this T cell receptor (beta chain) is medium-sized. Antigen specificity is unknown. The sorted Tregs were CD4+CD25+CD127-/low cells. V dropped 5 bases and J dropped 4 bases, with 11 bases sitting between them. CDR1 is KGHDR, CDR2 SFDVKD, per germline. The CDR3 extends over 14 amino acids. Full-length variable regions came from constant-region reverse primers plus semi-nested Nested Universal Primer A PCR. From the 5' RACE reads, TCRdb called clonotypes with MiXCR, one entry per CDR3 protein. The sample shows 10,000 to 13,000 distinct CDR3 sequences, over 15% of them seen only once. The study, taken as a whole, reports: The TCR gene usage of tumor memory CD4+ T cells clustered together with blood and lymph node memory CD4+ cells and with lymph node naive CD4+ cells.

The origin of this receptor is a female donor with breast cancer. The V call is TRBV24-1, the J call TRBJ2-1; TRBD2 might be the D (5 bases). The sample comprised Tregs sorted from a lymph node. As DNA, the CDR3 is TGTGCCACCAGTGCCAGCGGACCTTACAATGAGCAGTTCTTC. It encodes CATSASGPYNEQFF.